This T cell receptor beta chain is from a study of CD8+CD57+ T cells in acquired aplastic anemia. Study background: DNA per sorted CD4+ or CD8+ sample ranged roughly 0.18 to 30 ug, averaging roughly 3.2 ug. For CD4+ cells, healthy donors had an average of approximately 10 million reads. Notes on the study in general: Patients showed no significant difference from controls in CD8+ Simpson's diversity. Patients and controls shared 25 to 30 CD8+ CDR3 sequences, which appeared highly expressed in patients and within their immunodominant clones.

The template for TCR beta VDJ and CDR3 sequence profiling was genomic DNA. TCRdb re-called the reads with MiXCR, one entry per CDR3 protein. The repertoire holds about 190,000 distinct CDR3 sequences, with less than 65% as singletons. On this clonotype: Its target is not known.

The CDR3 is 13 residues long. Looked up from germline, CDR1 is SGHVS and CDR2 is FNYEAQ. After removal of 5 bases from V and 4 bases from J, the junction contained 4 bases not matched to a gene. Sequenced: sorted CD4+, CD8+, or CD8+CD57+ T cells (not recorded which) from PBMCs. The sequence came from a human donor in good health, serving as a control. The V call is TRBV7-6, the J call TRBJ1-1, with 7 nucleotides matching TRBD1. DNA of the CDR3: TGTGCCAGCAGCGCCCGGACAGGCACTGAAGCTTTCTTT. This encodes CASSARTGTEAFF. The entire variable domain, with the rest obtained from reference TRBV7-6 and TRBJ1-1, is as follows: GAGVSQSPRYKVTKRGQDVALRCDPISGHVSLYWYRQALGQGPEFLTYFNYEAQQDKSGLPNDRFSAERPEGSISTLTIQRTEQRDSAMYRCASSARTGTEAFFGQGTRLTVV.